The source of this TCR beta chain is a study of OX40 agonist ivuxolimab in advanced cancers. Looking at the study overall: Head and neck, renal cell, melanoma or hepatocellular carcinoma were the cancers that dose-escalation patients had.

As to this clone: The antigen is unknown.

Germline values: CDR1 LNHDA, CDR2 SQIVND (reference sequence). This CDR3 is built from 13 residues. Trimming took 10 bases from V and 0 from J, leaving 10 bases between them. Study-level results: Clones of CD4+ and CD8+ blood T cells grew by week 6 at doses of 0.1 to 3.0 mg/kg.

Generated by immunoSEQ multiplex PCR, the TCRdb table keeps only in-frame clones and is missing some. The repertoire holds 55,000 to 90,000 clones, almost 90% seen once, with over 2% in the top ten. This specimen consisted of CD4+ or CD8+ T cells sorted from blood, obtained in a trial of the OX40 agonist ivuxolimab. This TCR was sampled from an adult with an advanced solid tumor such as melanoma, head and neck, liver or kidney cancer. V gene TRBV19 combines with J gene TRBJ1-5, with D perhaps matching TRBD1 (6 bases). The CDR3 nucleotides are TGTGCCACCGGGGACAATAGCAATCAGCCCCAGCATTTT. Protein: CATGDNSNQPQHF.